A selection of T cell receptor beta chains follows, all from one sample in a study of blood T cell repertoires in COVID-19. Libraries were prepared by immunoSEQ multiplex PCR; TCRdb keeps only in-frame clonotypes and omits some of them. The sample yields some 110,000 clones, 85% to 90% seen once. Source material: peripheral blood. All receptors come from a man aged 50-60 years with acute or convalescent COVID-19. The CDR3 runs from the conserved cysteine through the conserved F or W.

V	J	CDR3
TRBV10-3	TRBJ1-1	CAISERTIGEAFF
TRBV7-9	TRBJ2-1	CASSLRPPGQTNNEQFF
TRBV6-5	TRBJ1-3	CACRGGFSGNTIYF
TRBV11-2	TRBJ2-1	CASSLDRVYNEQFF
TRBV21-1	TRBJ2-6	CASSEGQGASGANVLTF
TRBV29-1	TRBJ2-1	CSVQRLAEYNEQFF
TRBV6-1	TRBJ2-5	CASSAQPGQGSETQYF
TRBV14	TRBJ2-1	CASSQVSGGYNEQFF
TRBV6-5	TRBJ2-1	CASGGQGNNEQFF
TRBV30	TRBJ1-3	CAWKPGSAGNTIYF
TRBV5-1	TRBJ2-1	CASSLAQAGNEQFF
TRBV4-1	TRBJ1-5	CASSQGPSSNQPQHF
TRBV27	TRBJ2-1	CASSLTDEQFF
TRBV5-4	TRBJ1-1	CASSRATAPEAFF
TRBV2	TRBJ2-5	CASSGTGGSGETQYF
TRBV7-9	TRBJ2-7	CASSPRTGGTYEQYF
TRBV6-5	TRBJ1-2	CASTTDKANYGYTF
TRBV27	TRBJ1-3	CASSLSSGNTIYF
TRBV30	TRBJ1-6	CAWSPSSYNSPLHF
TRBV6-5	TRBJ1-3	CASRQGRGNTIYF
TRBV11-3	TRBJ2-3	CASSFLQTSNTDTQYF
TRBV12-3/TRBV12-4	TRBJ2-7	CASSPRYEQYF
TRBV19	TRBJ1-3	CASSIGPPSGNTIYF
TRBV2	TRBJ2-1	CASSEGQGNYNEQFF
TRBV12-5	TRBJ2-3	CASGLWGPTDTQYF
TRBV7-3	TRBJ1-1	CASSLTGGDTEAFF
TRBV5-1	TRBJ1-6	CASSPTGSNSPLHF
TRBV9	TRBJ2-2	CASSSPAGEGTNTGELFF
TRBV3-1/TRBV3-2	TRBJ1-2	CASSLGEGVYGYTF
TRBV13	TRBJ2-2	CASSLEGSGRSNTGELFF
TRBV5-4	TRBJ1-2	CASSRGGGYTF
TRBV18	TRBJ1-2	CASSPPGRDHGYTF
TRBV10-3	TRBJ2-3	CAISEPGALEVDTQYF
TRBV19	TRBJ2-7	CASSIEATSGVSYEQYF
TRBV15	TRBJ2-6	CATSRVEVSGANVLTF
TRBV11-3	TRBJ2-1	CASSFTTSGVPYNEQFF
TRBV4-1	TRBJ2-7	CASSPTTSGGGYEQYF
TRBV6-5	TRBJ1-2	CASSSGTGGYPGYTF
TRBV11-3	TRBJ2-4	CASSPKTGSAKNIQYF
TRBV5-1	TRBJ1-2	CASSLVRGHEYGYTF
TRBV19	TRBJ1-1	CASSPLGKLNTEAFF
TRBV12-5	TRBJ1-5	CASGPPDRGQPQHF
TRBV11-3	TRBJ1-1	CASSQTIEAFF
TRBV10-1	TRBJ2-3	CASSEFSGRATDTQYF
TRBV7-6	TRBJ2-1	CASSLHPAGETNEQFF
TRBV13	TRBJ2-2	CASRAGTGDTGELFF
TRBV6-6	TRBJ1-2	CASTPVGQNGGYTF
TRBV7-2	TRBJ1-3	CASSLRQGKRNTIYF
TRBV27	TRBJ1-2	CASSLSGQEGNYGYTF
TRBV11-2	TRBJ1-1	CASSLVGDRGLLANTEAFF
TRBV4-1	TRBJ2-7	CASSQWTSEYEQYF
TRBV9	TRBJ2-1	CASSVVGSSYNEQFF
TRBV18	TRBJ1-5	CASSPVGASNQPQHF
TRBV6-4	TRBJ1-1	CASSEEPPGGHQNTEAFF
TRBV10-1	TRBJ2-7	CASSEVSGTATEQYF
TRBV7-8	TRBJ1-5	CASSPSGNQPQHF
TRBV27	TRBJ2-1	CASGPGGTGRRNEQFF
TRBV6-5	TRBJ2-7	CASRSSGTGGYEQYF
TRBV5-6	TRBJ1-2	CASSYSGTPSGGYTF
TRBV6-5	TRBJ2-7	CASSPGLAASYEQYF